There are many counts of the clone carrying this T cell receptor (beta chain). The antigen remains unidentified. The CDR3 spans 14 residues. Trimming removed 5 bases from V and 0 bases from J, with 10 bases in between. Germline loops: CDR1 MNHNS, CDR2 SASEGT. The data are from a study of cytotoxic CD8 clonotypes in ibrutinib-treated CLL. For the study at large: Patients gave response samples after a median approximately 11 months of treatment, range 6 to 36. Sample averages reached around 260,000 productive templates and 94,082 productive rearrangements.

Findings and caveats of the study: Among the clonotypes, public ones were uncommon and contracted or held stable on treatment. Baseline levels of clonality went above those of age-matched healthy donors and moved with circulating CD8+ T-cell counts.

Produced via immunoSEQ multiplex PCR; TCRdb's table is partial and in-frame only. This table holds about 92,000 clones, 77% found once. The TCR sequence derives from a human donor with chronic lymphocytic leukemia. The V and J genes are TRBV6-1 and TRBJ2-5; D is possibly TRBD1 (6 bases). The material was PBMCs, obtained after 24 months of ibrutinib treatment. CDR3 loop: CASSPRDNQETQYF. Here the CDR3 DNA reads TGTGCCAGCAGTCCCCGGGACAACCAAGAGACCCAGTACTTC.